This T cell receptor (beta chain) was identified in a study of blood T cell repertoires in COVID-19. Study in general: Material from acute and convalescent COVID-19 was sourced from the United States, Italy and Spain.

The assay was immunoSEQ multiplex PCR, and TCRdb's table has in-frame clones only and misses some. The sample has some 500,000 clones, 70% to 90% seen once. Per germline, CDR1 SGHTA and CDR2 FQGNSA. J was trimmed by 2 bases and V by 3 bases; bases with no gene match: 4. CDR3 length equals 14 residues. The source material was peripheral blood. The chain joins TRBV7-2 to TRBJ2-7, with 7 bases aligning to TRBD1. The origin of this receptor is a woman aged 45-60 years with COVID-19, enrolled during active disease. This chain's CDR3 is CASSLHRGPYEQYF. As DNA, the CDR3 is TGTGCCAGCAGCTTGCACAGGGGTCCCTACGAGCAGTACTTC.